This T cell receptor (beta chain) was documented in a study of OX40 agonist ivuxolimab in advanced cancers. Study in general: Participants averaged approximately 65 years of age (range about 23 to 90) and were roughly 80% male. Antecedent anti-PD-1, anti-PD-L1 or anti-CTLA-4 therapy was permissible, with roughly 36% having received some.

Germline-derived CDR1 and CDR2 are SGHTA and FQGNSA. The CDR3 spans 15 residues. The V end was cut by 4 bases, the J end by 0 bases, with 11 bases between. Assay used: immunoSEQ multiplex PCR; TCRdb lists only in-frame clones, some missing. The data hold roughly 90,000 clones, with roughly 90% observed a single time. This material consisted of CD4+ or CD8+ T cells sorted from blood, taken in a trial of the OX40 agonist ivuxolimab. The genes are TRBV7-2 and TRBJ2-3; D unclear. The sequence was obtained from an adult with an advanced solid tumor such as melanoma, head and neck, liver or kidney cancer. Here the CDR3 reads CASSSQGTSTDTQYF. Written as DNA, the CDR3 is TGTGCCAGCAGCTCTCAAGGAACTAGCACAGATACGCAGTATTTT.